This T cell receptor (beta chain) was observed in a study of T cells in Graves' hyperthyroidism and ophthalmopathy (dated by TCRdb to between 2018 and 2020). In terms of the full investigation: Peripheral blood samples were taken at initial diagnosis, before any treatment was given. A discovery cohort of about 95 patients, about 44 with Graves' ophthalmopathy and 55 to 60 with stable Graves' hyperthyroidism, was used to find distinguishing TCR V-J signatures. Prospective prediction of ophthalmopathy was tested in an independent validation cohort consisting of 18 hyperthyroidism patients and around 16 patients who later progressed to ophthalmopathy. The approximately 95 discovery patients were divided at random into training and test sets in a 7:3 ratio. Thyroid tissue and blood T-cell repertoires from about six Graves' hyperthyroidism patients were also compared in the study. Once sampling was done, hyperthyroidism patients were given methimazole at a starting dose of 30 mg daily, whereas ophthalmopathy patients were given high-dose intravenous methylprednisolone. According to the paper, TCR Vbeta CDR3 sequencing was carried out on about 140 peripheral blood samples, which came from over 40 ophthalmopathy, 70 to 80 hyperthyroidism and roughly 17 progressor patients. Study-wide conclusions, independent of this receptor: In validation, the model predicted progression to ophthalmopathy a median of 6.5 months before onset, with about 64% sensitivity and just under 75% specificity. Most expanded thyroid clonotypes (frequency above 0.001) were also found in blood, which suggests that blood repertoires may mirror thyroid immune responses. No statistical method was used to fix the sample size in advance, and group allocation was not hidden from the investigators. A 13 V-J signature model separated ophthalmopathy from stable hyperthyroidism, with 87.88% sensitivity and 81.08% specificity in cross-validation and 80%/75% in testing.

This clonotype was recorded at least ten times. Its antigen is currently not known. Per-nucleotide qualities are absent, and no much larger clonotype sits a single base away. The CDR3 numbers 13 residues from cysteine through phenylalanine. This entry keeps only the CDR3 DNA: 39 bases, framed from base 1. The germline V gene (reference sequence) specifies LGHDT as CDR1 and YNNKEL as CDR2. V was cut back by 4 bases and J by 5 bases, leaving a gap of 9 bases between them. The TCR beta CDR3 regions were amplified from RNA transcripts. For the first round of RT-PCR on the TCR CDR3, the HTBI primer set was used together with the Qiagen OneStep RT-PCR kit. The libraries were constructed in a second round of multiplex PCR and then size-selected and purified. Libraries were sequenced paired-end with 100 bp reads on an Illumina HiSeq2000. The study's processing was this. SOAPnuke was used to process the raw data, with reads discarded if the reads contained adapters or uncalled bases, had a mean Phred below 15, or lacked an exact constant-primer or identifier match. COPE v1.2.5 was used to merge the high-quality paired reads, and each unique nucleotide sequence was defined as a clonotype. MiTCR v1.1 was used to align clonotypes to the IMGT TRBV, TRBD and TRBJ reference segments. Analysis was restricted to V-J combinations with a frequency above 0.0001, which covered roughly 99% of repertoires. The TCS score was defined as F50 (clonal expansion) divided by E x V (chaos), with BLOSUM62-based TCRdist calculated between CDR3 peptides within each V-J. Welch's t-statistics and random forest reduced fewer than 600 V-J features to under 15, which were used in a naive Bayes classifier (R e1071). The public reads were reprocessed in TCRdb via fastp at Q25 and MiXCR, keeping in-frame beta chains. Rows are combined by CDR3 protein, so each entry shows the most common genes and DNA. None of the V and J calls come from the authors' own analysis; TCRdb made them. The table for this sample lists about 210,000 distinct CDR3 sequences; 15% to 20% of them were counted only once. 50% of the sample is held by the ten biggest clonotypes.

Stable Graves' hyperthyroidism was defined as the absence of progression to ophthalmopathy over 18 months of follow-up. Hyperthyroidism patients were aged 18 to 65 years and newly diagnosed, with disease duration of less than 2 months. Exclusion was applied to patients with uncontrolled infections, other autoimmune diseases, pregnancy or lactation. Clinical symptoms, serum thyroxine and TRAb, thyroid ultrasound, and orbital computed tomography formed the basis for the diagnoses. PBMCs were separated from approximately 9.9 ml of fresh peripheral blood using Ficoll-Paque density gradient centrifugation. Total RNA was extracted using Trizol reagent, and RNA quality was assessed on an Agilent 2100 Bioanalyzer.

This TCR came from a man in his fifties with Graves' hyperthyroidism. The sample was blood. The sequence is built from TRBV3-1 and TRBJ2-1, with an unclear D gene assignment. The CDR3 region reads CASSPSTNNEQFF. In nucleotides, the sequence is TGTGCCAGCAGCCCTTCGACCAACAATGAGCAGTTCTTC.